Given below is one T cell receptor (beta chain) in context. Assay: immunoSEQ multiplex PCR; the TCRdb copy retains only in-frame clones and omits some. The table shows some 45,000 clones, with approximately 95% occurring only once. The entry originates in a study of T cell changes during pregnancy in multiple sclerosis. This CDR3 has 15 residues. V shed 0 bases and J 8 bases; nucleotides not matched to a gene: 6. Germline CDR1 MRHNA, CDR2 SNTAGT. V is TRBV6-4 and J is TRBJ2-1; 8 bases are shared with TRBD2. The sample in question was CD8+ T cells from peripheral blood mononuclear cells, obtained in the first trimester of pregnancy. The source of this sequence is a female donor with multiple sclerosis, enrolled in a pregnancy study. CDR3 in amino acids: CASSDSTLAGDEQFF. CDR3 bases: TGTGCCAGCAGTGACTCGACCCTAGCGGGCGATGAGCAGTTCTTC.